This section outlines one T cell receptor (beta chain) sequence together with its context. Its antigen is not yet known. Within one base of it there is no much larger clone, and no base qualities were kept. The cohort comprised 666 healthy bone marrow donors. All cohort members were sampled while nominally healthy, although unrecorded immune exposures were likely present. The donor was CMV seronegative and was included in the group of 352 seronegative cohort members. A peripheral blood sample was collected from each donor, and TCR beta sequencing was performed on peripheral blood mononuclear cells. The Qiagen DNeasy Blood Extraction Kit was used to extract genomic DNA from the blood cell samples. This sample stems from a study of cytomegalovirus exposure and HLA in healthy donors (dated by TCRdb to the late 2010s). Regarding the complete study: An earlier analysis of roughly 610 of the donors reported over 250 Gb of sequence data and about 120 million unique TCR beta sequences obtained from about 179 million T cells. A later genetic analysis took genome-wide SNP genotypes for 398 of the 666 donors and used that subset as a discovery cohort. Both class I and class II loci were covered by HLA typing, at four-digit resolution. An early release covering 550 to 650 HLA-typed donors comprised approximately 300 gigabases of sequencing data and 65 million to 100 million unique TCR sequences. The study used immunosequencing to profile the T cell repertoires of more than 650 subjects and linked those repertoires to cytomegalovirus serostatus. Of the roughly 400 genotyped donors, 65% to 90% fell in the genetic ancestry cluster associated with self-reported Caucasian donors. All discovery cohort repertoires had been generated using a single sequencing platform. Several DR-DQ haplotypes were treated as single units for association and clustering because of strong linkage in the cohort. Donor age, sex, ethnicity and CMV serostatus were compiled together with the repertoire data. Among roughly 400 genotyped donors of the cohort, an average of roughly 230,000 unique TCR beta nucleotide sequences was sequenced per donor, of which about 19% were non-productive. In the later analysis, no new phenotypic data were used to find candidate immune exposures; instead, reliance was placed on TCR beta sequences and their occurrence across donors. The number of donors typed differed by locus, with 629-630 for A, B, C, DRB1 and DQB1, around 500 for DQA1, 606 for DPA1, and some 440 for DPB1. The study aimed to test whether cataloging public T cell receptors could reveal signatures of past pathogen exposure. The study combined high-throughput TCR immunosequencing, statistical association of individual TCRs with disease status, and machine learning to predict cytomegalovirus infection status. To decide whether each TCR beta V gene segment behaved as functional or pseudogenic, an earlier analysis of fewer than 750 of the donors relied on high-throughput TCR beta sequencing. A separate validation cohort of approximately 130 different subjects was used in addition to the roughly 700-subject first cohort. A later analysis re-examined previously published TCR beta repertoires from about 700 donors and added high-resolution HLA genotyping to investigate patterns of TCR occurrence. General findings and caveats noted by the study authors: A later genetic analysis associated a missense DCLRE1C variant with V-gene and J-gene trimming of TCR beta chains, and an independent cohort replicated the association. In an earlier analysis of some 540 of the donors, most TCR beta V segments appeared in productive rearrangements about 87% or about 30% of the time, broadly matching IMGT annotations. A few of the identified cytomegalovirus-associated TCR beta chains were confirmed in vitro to be specific for cytomegalovirus antigens. At a false discovery rate of 0.05, a later analysis linked around 17,000 TCR beta sequences to specific HLA alleles. Because counts were too low, some 17 rarely observed V segments, including chromosome 9 orphons, were left out of the earlier analysis of 587 of the donors. In both the original and validation cohorts, the classifier was reported to diagnose cytomegalovirus status with high specificity and sensitivity. The 87-base-pair reads could not distinguish some IMGT-functional V segments, including TRBV6-2 and TRBV6-3, so those segments were excluded. Roughly uniform sequencing depth across donors was assumed in presence/absence analyses, although this assumption may not hold. In a later analysis, TCR association rates were found to vary across HLA loci, with the most associated TCRs seen for DRB1 alleles and the fewest for HLA-C alleles. This cohort had only TCR beta chains sequenced, and the lack of alpha or paired-chain data limited which features could be detected. According to a later analysis, most CMV-associated TCR beta chains appeared to be HLA-restricted, and the HLA associations seemed to be driven largely by CMV exposure. A group of highly shared sequence variants was considered likely to be a technical artifact of the sequencing pipeline. Most TCR sequences were observed very rarely across donors, whereas some public TCRs were present in many individuals. According to a later analysis, parvovirus B19, influenza, CMV and Epstein-Barr virus appeared linked to several top co-occurrence clusters. A total of 164 TCR beta chains were listed by the study as associated with cytomegalovirus. Correlated functional status among segregating V segments might be attributable to linkage disequilibrium, but an unknown experimental factor could not be ruled out. When HLA alleles, especially DR and DQ, strongly co-occurred, attributing TCR associations to individual alleles was difficult. Because HLA typing was missing for some donors at each locus, association tests included only the typed subset. According to a later genetic analysis, donors in an Asian-associated ancestry cluster had fewer N-insertions in productive TCRs than the approximately 650-donor mean. A further reported finding was that TCR beta sequences accurately predicted the HLA-A and HLA-B alleles for most subjects in the first cohort. It was suggested by the authors that the approach could potentially be generalized to other disease states and immunological phenotypes. CMV serostatus was the only immune exposure information available for the cohort. A later analysis found that HLA-associated TCR beta chains were more clonally expanded and had lower generation probabilities than equally common non-associated chains.

Inclusive of the bounding cysteine and phenylalanine, the CDR3 is 15 residues long. Just CDR3 DNA is preserved here, 45 bases in frame from base 1. V gives up 2 bases and J gives up 0 bases, and the segment between their germline ends measures 5 bases. The germline V gene provides CDR1 MGHRA and CDR2 YSYEKL. Library preparation used the immunoSEQ multiplex PCR assay. A mixture of 60 forward primers for TCR Vbeta segments and 13 reverse primers for TCR Jbeta segments was used in the multiplex PCR. A multiplex PCR assay on genomic DNA amplified the CDR3 region of rearranged TCR beta genes. The amplified TCR beta libraries were sequenced on the Illumina HiSeq System as 87-base-pair reads. Processing in the source paper ran as follows. Across the 500 to 850 repertoires, a later analysis counted some 80 million unique TCR beta chains, roughly 11 million of which were shared by at least two donors. Raw reads were error-corrected and collapsed into unique sequences by a nearest-neighbor algorithm in which closely related sequences were merged to remove PCR and sequencing errors. To assign V, D and J gene segments, CDR3 sequences were aligned to IMGT reference sequences. For a sequence to be retained, a match of at least six nucleotides to both a V gene segment and a J gene segment was required. Rearrangements were called productive when the CDR3 lacked stop codons and stayed in frame with V and J; all others were non-productive. CDR3 was defined by IMGT convention, running from the second conserved V-encoded cysteine to the conserved J-encoded phenylalanine. The earlier analysis of about 500 of the donors excluded sequences that lacked an unambiguous match to a single V gene segment. An earlier analysis of almost 600 of the donors classified V segments as functional when productive rearrangements were above 56.7% and as segregating when the standard deviation between donors was above 5%. A statistical classification framework was built for diagnosing cytomegalovirus status from the catalog of TCR beta chain sequences. A later analysis assigned V and J genes by comparing TCR nucleotide sequences with IMGT/GENE-DB human TR gene sequences. Using the TCRdist pipeline, a later analysis assigned CDR3 sequences along with most-parsimonious VDJ recombination scenarios. In a later analysis, every TCR beta chain was defined by the combination of its CDR3 amino acid sequence and its V-gene family, and reads without a unique V-gene family were dropped. To address suspected cross-contamination and a sequencing artifact, a later analysis removed a few hundred highly shared, low-generation-probability nucleotide sequences. A later analysis calculated a clonal expansion index for each public chain from normalized within-repertoire ranks of inferred template counts. Generation probabilities in a later analysis came from a VDJ recombination model fitted to out-of-frame rearrangements, and those results were checked against IGoR. In a later analysis, hypergeometric tests were used to score TCR-TCR, TCR-HLA and TCR-CMV co-occurrence, with a repertoire-size bias correction applied to TCR pairs. To estimate false discovery rates, a later analysis permuted the HLA or CMV assignments 20 times. In a later analysis, co-occurring TCRs were grouped using DBSCAN, and TCRdist sequence similarity was added for clustering within HLA-allele-positive subsets. Co-occurrence clustering excluded repertoires with fewer than 30,000 or more than 120,000 public chains, plus five with anomalous nucleotide sharing. TCRdb mirrors the immuneACCESS table, restricted to in-frame sequences. Some clones are absent from its copies; in checked studies, under half trace to an unresolved V gene, and the reason for the others is unknown. Clone size and V and J calls were adopted from that table, with D and trimming inferred from the DNA. The sample includes 110,000 or so clones, with 82% observed a single time. The ten top clones hold roughly 2.6% of the sample.

The clonotype comes from a woman between 18 and 30 years old in good health and CMV-seronegative. Recombination joined TRBV4-1 with TRBJ2-6; no D segment can be confidently identified. The specimen sequenced was PBMCs. The sequenced DNA is TGCGCCAGCAGCCAACAACTCTCTGGGGCCAACGTCCTGACTTTC. Its protein is CASSQQLSGANVLTF.